The TCR beta chain described here comes from a study of T-cell reconstitution after alpha-beta-depleted transplantation in children. This sample's TCRbeta library carried unique molecular identifier barcodes. TCRdb re-called the PCR reads with MiXCR, one entry per CDR3 protein. Of about 830,000 distinct CDR3 sequences listed, around 15% are singletons. Germline CDR1 reads SGHRS; CDR2 reads YFSETQ. Trimming stripped 5 bases from V and 7 bases from J, with 15 bases between. This CDR3 has 13 amino acids. The input for sequencing was PBMCs, mostly from graft donor cells, taken 360 days after TCRalphabeta/CD19-depleted stem cell transplant. This chain links TRBV5-1 with TRBJ1-1, with D perhaps TRBD1 (5 bases). The sequence was obtained from a male patient under 18 who had a stem cell transplant for acute lymphoblastic leukemia, so the T cells may come from the graft donor. CDR3 DNA: TGCGCCAGCAGAGGAGGGGAGGAGAGTGAAGCTTTCTTT. It encodes CASRGGEESEAFF.